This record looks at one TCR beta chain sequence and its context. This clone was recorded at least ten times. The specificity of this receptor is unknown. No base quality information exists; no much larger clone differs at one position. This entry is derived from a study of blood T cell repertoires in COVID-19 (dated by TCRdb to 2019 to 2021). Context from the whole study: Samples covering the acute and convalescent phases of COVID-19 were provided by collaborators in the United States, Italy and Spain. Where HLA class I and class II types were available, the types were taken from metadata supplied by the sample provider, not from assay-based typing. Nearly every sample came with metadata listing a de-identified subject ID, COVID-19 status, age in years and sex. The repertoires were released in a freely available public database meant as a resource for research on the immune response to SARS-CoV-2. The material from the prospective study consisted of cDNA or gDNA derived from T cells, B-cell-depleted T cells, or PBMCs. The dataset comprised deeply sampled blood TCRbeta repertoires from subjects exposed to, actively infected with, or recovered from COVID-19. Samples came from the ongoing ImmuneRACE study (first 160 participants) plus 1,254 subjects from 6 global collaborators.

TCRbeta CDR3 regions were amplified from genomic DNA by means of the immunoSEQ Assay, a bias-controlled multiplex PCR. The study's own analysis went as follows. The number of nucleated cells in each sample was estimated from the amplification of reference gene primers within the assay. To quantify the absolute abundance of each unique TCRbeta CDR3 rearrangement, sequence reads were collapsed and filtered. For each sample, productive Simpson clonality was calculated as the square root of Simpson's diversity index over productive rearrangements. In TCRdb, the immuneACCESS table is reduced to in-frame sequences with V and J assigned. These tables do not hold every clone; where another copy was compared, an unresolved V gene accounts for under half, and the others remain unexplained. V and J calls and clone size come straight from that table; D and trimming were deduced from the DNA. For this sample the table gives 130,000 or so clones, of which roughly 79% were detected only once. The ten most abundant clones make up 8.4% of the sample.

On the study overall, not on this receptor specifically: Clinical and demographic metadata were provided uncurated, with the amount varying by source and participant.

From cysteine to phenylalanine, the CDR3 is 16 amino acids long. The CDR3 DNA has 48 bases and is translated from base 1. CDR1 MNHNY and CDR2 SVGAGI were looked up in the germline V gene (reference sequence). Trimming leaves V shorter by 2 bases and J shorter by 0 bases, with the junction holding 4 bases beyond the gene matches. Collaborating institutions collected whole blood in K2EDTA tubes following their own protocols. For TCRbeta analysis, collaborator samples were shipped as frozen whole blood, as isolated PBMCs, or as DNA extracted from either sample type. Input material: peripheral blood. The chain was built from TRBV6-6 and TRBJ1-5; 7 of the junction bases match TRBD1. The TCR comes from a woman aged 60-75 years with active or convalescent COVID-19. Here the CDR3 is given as CASSYLGQVSNQPQHF. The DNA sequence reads TGTGCCAGCAGTTACCTCGGACAGGTTAGCAATCAGCCCCAGCATTTT.